These 17 T cell receptor beta chains originate from one sample sequenced in a study of T cells after yellow fever vaccination. In TCRdb, the 5' RACE reads were re-called with MiXCR into one record per CDR3 protein. The sample yields 450,000 to 650,000 distinct CDR3 sequences, about 14% seen once. The sample was PBMCs, taken on the day of the yellow fever booster vaccination. Receptors were obtained from a man aged 25 to 40 who received the YFV17D yellow fever vaccine.

This chain uses TRBV4-1 with TRBJ2-5, with 7 bases fitting TRBD1. Germline V gene sequence: CDR1 MGHRA, CDR2 YSYEKL. J lost 2 bases, V lost 2 bases, and 2 bases had no gene match. CDR3 size: 14 residues. The CDR3 sequence is CASSQPDRQETQYF. CDR3 coding DNA: TGCGCCAGCAGCCAACCGGACAGGCAAGAGACCCAGTACTTC.

This clonotype occurred a few times. The CDR3 nucleotides read TGTGCCAGCAGACCGGGACCGAGGACAGATACGCAGTATTTT. Its protein is CASRPGPRTDTQYF. The chain combines TRBV12-3 or TRBV12-4 with TRBJ2-3, with D perhaps assigned TRBD1 or TRBD2 (5 bases each). V lost 6 bases, J lost 3 bases, and 13 bases lay in between. CDR3 length: 14 amino acids.

The chain is built from TRBV10-2 and TRBJ2-7; 8 bases line up with TRBD1. Trimming took 6 bases from V and 4 from J; bases not matched to a gene: 5. This CDR3 spans 13 amino acids. Per germline, CDR1 WSHSY and CDR2 SAAADI. The CDR3 protein is CASRGRGPYEQYF. The CDR3 nucleotides are TGCGCCAGCAGGGGCAGGGGGCCGTACGAGCAGTACTTC.

This chain links TRBV24-1 with TRBJ2-1; 9 nucleotides align to TRBD1. The CDR3 consists of 16 residues. Trimming removed 4 bases from V and 3 bases from J; junction bases left unmatched: 6. Germline CDR1 and CDR2: KGHDR and SFDVKD. The CDR3 bases are TGTGCCACCAGTGACGGACAGGGGAGTTTCTACAATGAGCAGTTCTTC. Its translation: CATSDGQGSFYNEQFF.

This clonotype was seen many times. The rearrangement links TRBV6-1 to TRBJ1-2, with 9 bases aligning to TRBD1. Trimming cost V 4 bases and J 5 bases; bases outside gene matches: 2. CDR3 length equals 13 residues. Germline V gene lookup returns CDR1 MNHNS and CDR2 SASEGT. CDR3 residues: CASSGGTGYGYTF. In nucleotides, the CDR3 is TGTGCCAGCAGTGGAGGGACAGGGTATGGCTACACCTTC.

At least ten counts were recorded for this clonotype. V and J are TRBV6-2 or TRBV6-3 and TRBJ2-7; D is undetermined. The CDR3 length is 14 residues. Germline lookup yields CDR1 MNHEY and CDR2 SVGEGT. V was trimmed by 5 bases and J by 6 bases, leaving 17 bases between them. This CDR3 reads CASSVSYPASEQYF. CDR3 nucleotide sequence: TGTGCCAGCAGTGTCTCCTATCCAGCGAGCGAGCAGTACTTC.

This clonotype was observed a few times. V usage is TRBV6-1 and J usage is TRBJ2-7; D gene unclear. Germline CDR1 is MNHNS and CDR2 is SASEGT. The length of the CDR3 is 14 residues. Trimming shortened V by 5 bases and J by 2 bases, and 13 bases separated the two germline ends. The DNA for the CDR3 is TGTGCCAGCAGTCAAACCTACATTGCCTACGAGCAGTACTTC. Amino acid sequence: CASSQTYIAYEQYF.

In its sample, this clonotype was seen many times. The DNA is omitted, as the CDR3 cannot be located on it reliably, and the CDR3 follows TCRdb's listing. The rearrangement joins TRBV29-1 to TRBJ2-7; the D call TRBD1 from the table was never checked on the DNA. Both ends counted, the CDR3 spans 15 residues. Germline-derived CDR1 and CDR2 are SQVTM and ANQGSEA. CDR3 sequence reads: CSVLFFGQGTYEQYF.

CDR3 in DNA: TGTGCCAGCAGCCTTGGACTAGGCAACTACGAGCAGTACTTC. Protein sequence: CASSLGLGNYEQYF. The chain recombines TRBV7-2 with TRBJ2-7, with 7 positions matching TRBD2. The CDR3 is 14 residues long. Per germline, CDR1 SGHTA and CDR2 FQGNSA. The J segment lost 3 bases and the V segment lost 5 bases, leaving 7 bases of the junction unmatched.

Many counts were recorded for this clonotype. This chain connects TRBV7-2 to TRBJ1-4; D might be TRBD1 (5 bases). Trimming removed 10 bases at V and 8 bases at J, with 17 bases between. CDR1 SGHTA and CDR2 FQGNSA come from the germline V gene. There are 13 residues in the CDR3. CDR3 region: CATQGQATEKLFF. The CDR3 DNA follows: TGTGCCACCCAAGGACAAGCTACGGAAAAACTGTTTTTT.

This clonotype was found once. The chain joins TRBV28 to TRBJ2-1, with 10 bases aligning to TRBD2. Germline CDR1 MDHEN, CDR2 SYDVKM. This CDR3 is 16 amino acids long. The J segment lost 7 bases and the V segment lost 6 bases, leaving 12 bases of the junction unmatched. CDR3 protein: CASSEGGLANINEQFF. CDR3 DNA sequence: TGTGCCAGCAGCGAAGGGGGACTAGCGAATATTAATGAGCAGTTCTTC.

This clonotype occurred a few times. The J gene is TRBJ2-7, the V gene TRBV29-1; D might be TRBD1 or TRBD2, each matching 5 bases. CDR3 length: 15 residues. Germline CDR1 SQVTM, CDR2 ANQGSEA. Deletions cut 6 bases from V and 2 bases from J, with 20 bases between. CDR3 sequence (DNA): TGCAGCGTCCGATGGGGGACCGCGGCACCCTACGAGCAGTACTTC. It translates to CSVRWGTAAPYEQYF.

This chain connects TRBV20-1 to TRBJ2-5; tentatively, D is TRBD1 (6 bases). The V gene lost 6 bases and the J gene lost 5 bases, with 22 bases spanning the gap. The germline gives CDR1 DFQATT, CDR2 SNEGSKA (reference sequence). This CDR3 has 15 amino acids. The CDR3 loop is CSAPSQGRIGETQYF. The CDR3 coding sequence is TGCAGTGCCCCTTCACAGGGAAGGATAGGTGAGACCCAGTACTTC.

The gene calls are TRBV12-3 or TRBV12-4 and TRBJ1-1; D ambiguous. Between the trimmed V and J ends, which lost 0 bases and 6 bases, there was a span of 14 bases. This CDR3 spans 15 amino acids. The CDR3 bases are TGTGCCAGCAGTTTAGCTCGGGCCGAAGGCGCTGAAGCTTTCTTT. Translating it yields CASSLARAEGAEAFF.

This chain links TRBV3-1 with TRBJ2-1; tentative D call: TRBD1 (7 bases). The CDR3 has 12 amino acids. V lost 8 bases and J 9 bases, leaving 14 bases between the germline ends. Germline lookup yields CDR1 LGHDT and CDR2 YNNKEL (reference sequence). The DNA for the CDR3 is TGTGCCAGCGGCCGACAGGGAGGTGAGCAGTTCTTC. As protein: CASGRQGGEQFF.

CDR3 sequence: CASSKGAPYEQYF. DNA for the CDR3: TGTGCCAGCTCCAAAGGGGCCCCCTACGAGCAGTACTTC. This chain connects TRBV12-3 or TRBV12-4 to TRBJ2-7; a weak D match, TRBD1 (5 bases). CDR3 size: 13 residues. The V gene lost 8 bases and the J gene lost 2 bases, with 13 bases spanning the gap.

The chain links TRBV3-1 to TRBJ2-7; 7 bases agree with TRBD1. V dropped 4 bases and J dropped 1; count of bases not matched to a gene: 7. The CDR3 has 15 residues. In germline, CDR1 is LGHDT, CDR2 YNNKEL (reference sequence). Here the CDR3 DNA reads TGTGCCAGCAGCCCAAGAGACAGGGCTTCCTACGAGCAGTACTTC. Its protein is CASSPRDRASYEQYF.